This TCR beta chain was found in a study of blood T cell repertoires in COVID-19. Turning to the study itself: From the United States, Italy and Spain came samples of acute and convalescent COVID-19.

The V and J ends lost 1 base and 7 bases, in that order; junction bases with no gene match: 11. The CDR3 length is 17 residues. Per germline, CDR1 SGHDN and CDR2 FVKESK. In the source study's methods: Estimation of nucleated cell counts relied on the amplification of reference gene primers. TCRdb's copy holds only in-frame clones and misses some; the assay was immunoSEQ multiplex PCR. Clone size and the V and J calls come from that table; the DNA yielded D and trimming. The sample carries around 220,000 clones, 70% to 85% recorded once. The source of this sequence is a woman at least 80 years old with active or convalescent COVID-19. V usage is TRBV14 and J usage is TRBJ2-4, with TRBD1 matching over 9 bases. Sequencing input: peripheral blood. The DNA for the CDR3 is TGTGCCAGCAGCCAAGCTACAGGGGGCGAACATTCCAACATTCAGTACTTC. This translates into CASSQATGGEHSNIQYF. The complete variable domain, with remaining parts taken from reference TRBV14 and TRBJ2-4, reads EAGVTQFPSHSVIEKGQTVTLRCDPISGHDNLYWYRRVMGKEIKFLLHFVKESKQDESGMPNNRFLAERTGGTYSTLKVQPAELEDSGVYFCASSQATGGEHSNIQYFGAGTRLSVL.